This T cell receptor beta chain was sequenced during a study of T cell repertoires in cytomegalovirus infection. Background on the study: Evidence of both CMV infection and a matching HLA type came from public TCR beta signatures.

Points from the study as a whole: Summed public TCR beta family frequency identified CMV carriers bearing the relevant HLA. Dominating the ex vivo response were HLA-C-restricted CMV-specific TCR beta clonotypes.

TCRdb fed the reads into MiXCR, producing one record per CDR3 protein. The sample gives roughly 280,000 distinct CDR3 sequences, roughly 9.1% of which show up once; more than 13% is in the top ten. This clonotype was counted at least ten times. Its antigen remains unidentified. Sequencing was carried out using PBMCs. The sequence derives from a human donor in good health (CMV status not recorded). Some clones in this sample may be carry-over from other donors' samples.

As DNA, the CDR3 is TGCAGTGCTAGAGATGAAGGGAGGACTGCCTACGAGCAGTACTTC. It specifies CSARDEGRTAYEQYF. The chain is built from TRBV20-1 and TRBJ2-7; D perhaps matches TRBD2 (6 bases). The CDR3 extends over 15 amino acids. Trimming cost V 0 bases and J 2 bases, with 14 bases left between them. Per germline, CDR1 DFQATT and CDR2 SNEGSKA (reference sequence).